The T cell receptor (beta chain) under discussion was sequenced for a study of lymphopenia after photon versus proton radiotherapy. A word on this clone: Its target is not known.

This CDR3 region has 16 residues. Germline lookup yields CDR1 SGHTA and CDR2 FQGNSA. V was pared by 3 bases and J by 3 bases, with 18 bases between. Only in-frame clones appear in the TCRdb table, and some are missing; sequencing was by immunoSEQ multiplex PCR. In the table there are over 55,000 clones, over 70% of which are singletons. The study, taken as a whole, reports: Proton therapy kept repertoires fairly stable, unlike photons, which gained effector/memory cells. Survival link was tested only in deceased patients; proton benefit remains a possibility.

The starting material was peripheral blood, obtained from a patient treated with proton-based radiotherapy. The gene calls are TRBV7-2 and TRBJ2-7; TRBD2 is a possible D gene (6 bases). This TCR derives from a man older than 75 with esophageal cancer. In nucleotides, the CDR3 is TGTGCCAGCAGCTTGTACAGCCCCAGACTAGACTACGAGCAGTACTTC. Its protein is CASSLYSPRLDYEQYF.